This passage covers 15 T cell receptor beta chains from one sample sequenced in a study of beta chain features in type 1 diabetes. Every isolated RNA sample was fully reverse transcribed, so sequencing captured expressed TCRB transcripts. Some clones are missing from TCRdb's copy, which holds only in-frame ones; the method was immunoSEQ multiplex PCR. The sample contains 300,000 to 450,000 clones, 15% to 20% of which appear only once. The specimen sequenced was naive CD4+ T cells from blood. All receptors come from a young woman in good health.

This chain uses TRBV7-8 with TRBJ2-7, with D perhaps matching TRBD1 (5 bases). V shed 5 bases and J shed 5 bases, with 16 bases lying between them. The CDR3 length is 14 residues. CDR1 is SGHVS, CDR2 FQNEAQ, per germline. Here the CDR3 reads CASSTGAKGDEQYF. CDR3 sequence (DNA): TGTGCCAGCAGCACTGGGGCTAAAGGGGACGAGCAGTACTTC.

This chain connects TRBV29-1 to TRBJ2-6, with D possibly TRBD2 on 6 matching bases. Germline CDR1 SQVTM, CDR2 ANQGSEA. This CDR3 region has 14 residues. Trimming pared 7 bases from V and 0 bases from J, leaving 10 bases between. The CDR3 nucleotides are TGCAGCGGAGGGACTGTCTCTGGGGCCAACGTCCTGACTTTC. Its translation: CSGGTVSGANVLTF.

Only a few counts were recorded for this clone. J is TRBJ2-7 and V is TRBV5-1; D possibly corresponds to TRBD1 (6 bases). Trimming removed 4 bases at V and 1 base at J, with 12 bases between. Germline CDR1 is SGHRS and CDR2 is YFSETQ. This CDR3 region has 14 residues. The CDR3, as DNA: TGCGCCAGCAGCGCTTCACAGGGTTCCTACGAGCAGTACTTC. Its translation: CASSASQGSYEQYF.

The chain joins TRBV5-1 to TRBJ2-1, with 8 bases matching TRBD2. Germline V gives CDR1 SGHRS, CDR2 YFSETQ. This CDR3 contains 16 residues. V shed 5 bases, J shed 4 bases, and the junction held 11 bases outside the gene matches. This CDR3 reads CASSYSTSGGYNEQFF. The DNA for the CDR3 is TGCGCCAGCAGTTACTCAACTAGCGGAGGATACAATGAGCAGTTCTTC.

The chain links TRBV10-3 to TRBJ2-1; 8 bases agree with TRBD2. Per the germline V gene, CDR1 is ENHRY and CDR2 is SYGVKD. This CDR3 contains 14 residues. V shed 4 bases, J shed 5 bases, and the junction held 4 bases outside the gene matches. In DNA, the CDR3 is TGTGCCATCAGTGGAGGGCGGGAGGACAATGAGCAGTTCTTC. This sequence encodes CAISGGREDNEQFF.

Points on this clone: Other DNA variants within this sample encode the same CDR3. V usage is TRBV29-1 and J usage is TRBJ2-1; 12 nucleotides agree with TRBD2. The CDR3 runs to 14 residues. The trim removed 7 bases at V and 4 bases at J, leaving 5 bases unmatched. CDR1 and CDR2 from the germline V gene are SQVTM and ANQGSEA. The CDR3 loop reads CSAPGLAGYNEQFF. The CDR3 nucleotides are TGCAGCGCACCTGGACTAGCGGGGTACAATGAGCAGTTCTTC.

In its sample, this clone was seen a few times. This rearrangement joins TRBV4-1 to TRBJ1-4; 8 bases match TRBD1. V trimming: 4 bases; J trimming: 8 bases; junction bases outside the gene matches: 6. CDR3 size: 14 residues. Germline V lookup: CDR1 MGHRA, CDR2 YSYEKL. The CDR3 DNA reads TGCGCCAGCAGCCCTAGACAGGGGAACGAAAAACTGTTTTTT. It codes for CASSPRQGNEKLFF.

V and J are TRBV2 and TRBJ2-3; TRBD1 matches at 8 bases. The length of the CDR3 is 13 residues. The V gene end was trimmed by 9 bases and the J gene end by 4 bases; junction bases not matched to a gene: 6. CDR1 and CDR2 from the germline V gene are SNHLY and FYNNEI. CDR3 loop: CARQGDVADTQYF. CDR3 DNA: TGTGCCAGACAGGGGGATGTTGCAGATACGCAGTATTTT.

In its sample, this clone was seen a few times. Here the CDR3 reads CASSLDRGNEQYF. CDR3 bases: TGTGCCAGCAGTCTGGACAGGGGGAACGAGCAGTACTTC. The V gene is TRBV5-4, the J gene TRBJ2-7; TRBD1 matches at 10 bases. The trim removed 5 bases at V and 5 bases at J, leaving 4 bases unmatched. Germline V lookup: CDR1 SGHNT, CDR2 YYREEE (reference sequence). The CDR3 runs to 13 residues.

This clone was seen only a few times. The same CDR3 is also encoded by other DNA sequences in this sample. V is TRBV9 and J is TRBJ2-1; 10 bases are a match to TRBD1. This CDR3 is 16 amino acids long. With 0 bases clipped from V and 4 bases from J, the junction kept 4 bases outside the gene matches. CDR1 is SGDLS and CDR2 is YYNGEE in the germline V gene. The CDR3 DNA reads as TGTGCCAGCAGCGTAGGAGACAGGGGGCTTTACAATGAGCAGTTCTTC. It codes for CASSVGDRGLYNEQFF. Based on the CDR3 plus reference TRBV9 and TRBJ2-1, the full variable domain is DSGVTQTPKHLITATGQRVTLRCSPRSGDLSVYWYQQSLDQGLQFLIQYYNGEERAKGNILERFSAQQFPDLHSELNLSSLELGDSALYFCASSVGDRGLYNEQFFGPGTRLTVL.

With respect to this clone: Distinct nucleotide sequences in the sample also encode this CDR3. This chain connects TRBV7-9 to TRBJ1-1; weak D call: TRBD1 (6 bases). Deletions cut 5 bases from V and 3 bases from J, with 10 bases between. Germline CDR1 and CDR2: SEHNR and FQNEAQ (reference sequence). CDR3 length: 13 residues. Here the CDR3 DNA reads TGTGCCAGCAGCCTAGAGGGGGACACTGAAGCTTTCTTT. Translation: CASSLEGDTEAFF.

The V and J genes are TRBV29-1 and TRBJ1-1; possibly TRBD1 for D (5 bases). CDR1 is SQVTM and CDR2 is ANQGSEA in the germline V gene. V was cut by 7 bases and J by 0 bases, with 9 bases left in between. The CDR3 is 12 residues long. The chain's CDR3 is CSADSMNTEAFF. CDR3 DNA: TGCAGCGCTGACAGTATGAACACTGAAGCTTTCTTT.

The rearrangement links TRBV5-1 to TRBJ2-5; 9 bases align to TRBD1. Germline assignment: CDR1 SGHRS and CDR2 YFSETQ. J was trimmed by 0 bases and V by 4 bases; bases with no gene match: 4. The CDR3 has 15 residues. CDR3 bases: TGCGCCAGCAGCCTCCGGGACAGGGACCAAGAGACCCAGTACTTC. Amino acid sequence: CASSLRDRDQETQYF.

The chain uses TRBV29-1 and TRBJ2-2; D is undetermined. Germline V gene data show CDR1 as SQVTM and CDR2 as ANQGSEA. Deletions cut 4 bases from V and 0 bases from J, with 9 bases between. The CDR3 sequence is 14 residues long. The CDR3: CSVVVLANTGELFF. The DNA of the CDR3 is TGCAGCGTTGTTGTCCTCGCGAACACCGGGGAGCTGTTTTTT.

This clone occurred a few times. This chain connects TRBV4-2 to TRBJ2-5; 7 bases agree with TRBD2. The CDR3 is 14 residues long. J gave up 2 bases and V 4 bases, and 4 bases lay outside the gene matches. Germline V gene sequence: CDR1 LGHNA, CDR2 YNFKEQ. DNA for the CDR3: TGTGCCAGCAGCCCAGGGACTAATCAAGAGACCCAGTACTTC. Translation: CASSPGTNQETQYF.